A selection of T cell receptor beta chains follows, all from one sample in a study of blood T cell repertoires in COVID-19. Profiled with immunoSEQ multiplex PCR; TCRdb holds only in-frame clones, not every one. The sample holds over 45,000 clones; 81% are singletons and the top ten take approximately 30%. Sequences were obtained from peripheral blood. These receptors originate from a woman of 80 years or more with active or convalescent COVID-19. CDR3s include the opening cysteine and the closing phenylalanine or tryptophan. The D gene is left open where the match is weak. Part of the rows lack a size; the others show once, few, many or a class for expanded clones.

d_gene: -
j_gene: TRBJ1-1
v_gene: TRBV2
abundance: -
CDR3nt: TGTGCCAGCACTGTAACTAGGAACACTGAAGCTTTCTTT
CDR3aa: CASTVTRNTEAFF

d_gene: TRBD1
j_gene: TRBJ1-1
v_gene: TRBV28
abundance: few
CDR3nt: TGTGCCAGCGGACGAGGGGGCCTGAACACTGAAGCTTTCTTT
CDR3aa: CASGRGGLNTEAFF

d_gene: TRBD1
j_gene: TRBJ1-5
v_gene: TRBV19
abundance: -
CDR3nt: TGTGCCAGTGAGACAGGGGGAGGTGCTCAGCCCCAGCATTTT
CDR3aa: CASETGGGAQPQHF

d_gene: -
j_gene: TRBJ2-5
v_gene: TRBV9
abundance: few
CDR3nt: TGTGCCAGCAGCACCGAGGGGACCCAGTACTTC
CDR3aa: CASSTEGTQYF

d_gene: TRBD1
j_gene: TRBJ1-3
v_gene: TRBV6-5
abundance: -
CDR3nt: TGTGCCAGCAGTTACCGGGACAGGGTCTCTGGAAACACCATATATTTT
CDR3aa: CASSYRDRVSGNTIYF

d_gene: -
j_gene: TRBJ2-3
v_gene: TRBV3-1/TRBV3-2
abundance: -
CDR3nt: TGTGCCAGCAGCCACATACAGGGCGCTGCCCCGTACACAGATACGCAGTATTTT
CDR3aa: CASSHIQGAAPYTDTQYF

d_gene: TRBD2
j_gene: TRBJ2-2
v_gene: TRBV7-3
abundance: -
CDR3nt: TGTGCCAGCAGCCCCCCGGGGGGGAAAGACACCGGGGAGCTGTTTTTT
CDR3aa: CASSPPGGKDTGELFF

d_gene: -
j_gene: TRBJ1-1
v_gene: TRBV7-8
abundance: -
CDR3nt: TGTGCCAGCAGCGCCGGACGGGAGAACACTGAAGCTTTCTTT
CDR3aa: CASSAGRENTEAFF

d_gene: TRBD1
j_gene: TRBJ2-2
v_gene: TRBV6-4
abundance: few
CDR3nt: TGTGCCAGCAGTGACGGCCAGGGGGCCGGGGAGCTGTTTTTT
CDR3aa: CASSDGQGAGELFF

d_gene: TRBD1
j_gene: TRBJ1-5
v_gene: TRBV10-2
abundance: -
CDR3nt: TGCGCCAGCAGTGACGACAGGGGAAATCAGCCCCAGCATTTT
CDR3aa: CASSDDRGNQPQHF

d_gene: -
j_gene: TRBJ2-5
v_gene: TRBV27
abundance: -
CDR3nt: TGTGCCAGCAGTTTCATGGGGGACTCAGAGACCCAGTACTTC
CDR3aa: CASSFMGDSETQYF

d_gene: TRBD2
j_gene: TRBJ2-5
v_gene: TRBV4-3
abundance: -
CDR3nt: TGCGCCAGCAGTTCTCGGGGGGACCCCAAAGAGACCCAGTACTTC
CDR3aa: CASSSRGDPKETQYF

d_gene: TRBD1
j_gene: TRBJ2-5
v_gene: TRBV5-1
abundance: once
CDR3nt: TGCGCCAGCAGCTGGGGACAGGGAATACCCCAAGAGACCCAGTACTTC
CDR3aa: CASSWGQGIPQETQYF

d_gene: TRBD1
j_gene: TRBJ2-1
v_gene: TRBV4-1
abundance: few
CDR3nt: TGCGCCAGTACCGGGACAGGGGGTACCAATGAGCAGTTCTTC
CDR3aa: CASTGTGGTNEQFF

d_gene: -
j_gene: TRBJ1-1
v_gene: TRBV7-9
abundance: once
CDR3nt: TGTGCCAGCAGCCTGAGGGTTGGGACTGAAGCTTTCTTT
CDR3aa: CASSLRVGTEAFF

d_gene: -
j_gene: TRBJ2-2
v_gene: TRBV6-6
abundance: -
CDR3nt: TGTGCCAGCAGTTTCTCCCGGAGCACCGGGGAGCTGTTTTTT
CDR3aa: CASSFSRSTGELFF

d_gene: TRBD1
j_gene: TRBJ2-1
v_gene: TRBV6-5
abundance: -
CDR3nt: TGTGCCAGCAGCCTTGATGAGGGGGCTTTATTTGAGCAGTTCTTC
CDR3aa: CASSLDEGALFEQFF

d_gene: TRBD1
j_gene: TRBJ1-1
v_gene: TRBV2
abundance: few
CDR3nt: TGTGCCAGCGTACAGGGGGAAGGAGGGACTGAAGCTTTCTTT
CDR3aa: CASVQGEGGTEAFF

d_gene: -
j_gene: TRBJ1-6
v_gene: TRBV11-2
abundance: few
CDR3nt: TGTGCCAGCAGCTTAGAGCCAGGGCCTAATTCACCCCTCCACTTT
CDR3aa: CASSLEPGPNSPLHF

d_gene: TRBD2
j_gene: TRBJ2-2
v_gene: TRBV4-2
abundance: -
CDR3nt: TGTGCCAGCAGTTTAGCGGGGGAGGCCCCCGGGGAGCTGTTTTTT
CDR3aa: CASSLAGEAPGELFF

d_gene: -
j_gene: TRBJ1-1
v_gene: TRBV7-9
abundance: -
CDR3nt: TGTGCCAGCACCCCGGAGTTTGACACTGAAGCTTTCTTT
CDR3aa: CASTPEFDTEAFF

d_gene: -
j_gene: TRBJ1-1
v_gene: TRBV27
abundance: -
CDR3nt: TGTGCCAGCAGTTTTCGGGAGATGTCGACTGAAGCTTTCTTT
CDR3aa: CASSFREMSTEAFF

d_gene: -
j_gene: TRBJ1-6
v_gene: TRBV20-1
abundance: -
CDR3nt: TGCAGTGCTTATGACAGGCAGGACCACTTT
CDR3aa: CSAYDRQDHF

d_gene: -
j_gene: TRBJ1-1
v_gene: TRBV11-1
abundance: -
CDR3nt: TGTGCCAGCAGCTTAGGGGCGAGTTACACTGAAGCTTTCTTT
CDR3aa: CASSLGASYTEAFF

d_gene: TRBD1
j_gene: TRBJ1-1
v_gene: TRBV29-1
abundance: -
CDR3nt: TGCAGCGGAAGACAGGGGGCGACGGCTTTCTTT
CDR3aa: CSGRQGATAFF

d_gene: -
j_gene: TRBJ1-2
v_gene: TRBV9
abundance: -
CDR3nt: TGTGCCAGCAGCGTTAGTCTGAGGAGCAATAACTATGGCTACACCTTC
CDR3aa: CASSVSLRSNNYGYTF

d_gene: TRBD2
j_gene: TRBJ2-2
v_gene: TRBV10-3
abundance: -
CDR3nt: TGTGCCATCTCCGGGACTAGCGGGGGATCGAACACCGGGGAGCTGTTTTTT
CDR3aa: CAISGTSGGSNTGELFF

d_gene: -
j_gene: TRBJ1-2
v_gene: TRBV20-1
abundance: -
CDR3nt: TGCAGTGCTAGTGGCCCCTGGGGCGGCTACACCTTC
CDR3aa: CSASGPWGGYTF

d_gene: -
j_gene: TRBJ1-1
v_gene: TRBV11-2
abundance: few
CDR3nt: TGTGCCAGCATCGCCGGGACAATAAACACTGAAGCTTTCTTT
CDR3aa: CASIAGTINTEAFF

d_gene: -
j_gene: TRBJ1-1
v_gene: TRBV14
abundance: -
CDR3nt: TGTGCCAGCAGCCAAGATAGAGTGACTGAAGCTTTCTTT
CDR3aa: CASSQDRVTEAFF

d_gene: -
j_gene: TRBJ2-2
v_gene: TRBV5-1
abundance: -
CDR3nt: TGCGCCAGCCATACAGGGACCGGGGAGCTGTTTTTT
CDR3aa: CASHTGTGELFF

d_gene: -
j_gene: TRBJ2-5
v_gene: TRBV6-5
abundance: -
CDR3nt: TGTGCCAGCAGGCCCTCAGGGGTTTTCGGAGAGACCCAGTACTTC
CDR3aa: CASRPSGVFGETQYF